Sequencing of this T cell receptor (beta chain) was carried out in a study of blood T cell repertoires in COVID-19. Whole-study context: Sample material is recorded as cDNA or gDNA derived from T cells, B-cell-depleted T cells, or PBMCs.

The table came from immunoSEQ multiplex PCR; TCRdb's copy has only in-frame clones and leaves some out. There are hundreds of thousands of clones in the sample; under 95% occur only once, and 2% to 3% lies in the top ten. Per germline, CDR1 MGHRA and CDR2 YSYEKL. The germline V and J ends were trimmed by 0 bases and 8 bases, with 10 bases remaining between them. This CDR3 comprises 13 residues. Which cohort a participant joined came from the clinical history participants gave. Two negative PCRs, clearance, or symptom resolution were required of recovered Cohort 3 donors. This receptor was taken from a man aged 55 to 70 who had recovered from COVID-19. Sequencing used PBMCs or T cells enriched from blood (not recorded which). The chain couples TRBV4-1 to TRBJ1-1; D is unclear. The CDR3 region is CASSQDNEVEAFF. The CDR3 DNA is TGCGCCAGCAGCCAAGATAATGAGGTGGAAGCTTTCTTT.